This record concerns one T cell receptor beta chain sequence. The antigen is unknown. The data were taken from a study of vaccination effects on CD4 cells after COVID-19. Study background: The median interval between the second dose and post-vaccine sampling was 72 days.

Method: immunoSEQ multiplex PCR; TCRdb's copy keeps in-frame clones and lacks some. This sample has over 14,000 clones, with over 55% found just once. General study points: Clones from infection and from vaccination both contracted markedly late after vaccination.

The germline gives CDR1 SGDLS, CDR2 YYNGEE. This CDR3 contains 15 residues. V gave up 0 bases and J gave up 1 base, with 10 bases separating them. Sequencing in the ViraFEST assay came after antigen-specific CD4+ T cells had been expanded with viral peptide pools, which were used to stimulate PBMC. Upon completion of 10 days in culture, CD4+ T cells were isolated. Each participant was given two doses of one vaccine (BNT162b2 or mRNA-1273). Each culture well received some 1.9 million PBMC. These cells were then cultured in IMDM with 10 IU/ml IL-2 and 7.5 to 10 ug/ml peptides. Researchers swapped half the medium for IL-2 medium on both days 3 and 7.

The source of this sequence is a human donor who received a COVID-19 vaccine. The sample was CD4+ T cells from PBMCs cultured with SARS-CoV-2 spike peptides, taken after COVID-19 vaccination. The chain employs TRBV9 and TRBJ1-1; D gene uncertain. CDR3 sequence: CASSVGISPNTEAFF. CDR3 nucleotides: TGTGCCAGCAGCGTAGGGATAAGTCCGAACACTGAAGCTTTCTTT.